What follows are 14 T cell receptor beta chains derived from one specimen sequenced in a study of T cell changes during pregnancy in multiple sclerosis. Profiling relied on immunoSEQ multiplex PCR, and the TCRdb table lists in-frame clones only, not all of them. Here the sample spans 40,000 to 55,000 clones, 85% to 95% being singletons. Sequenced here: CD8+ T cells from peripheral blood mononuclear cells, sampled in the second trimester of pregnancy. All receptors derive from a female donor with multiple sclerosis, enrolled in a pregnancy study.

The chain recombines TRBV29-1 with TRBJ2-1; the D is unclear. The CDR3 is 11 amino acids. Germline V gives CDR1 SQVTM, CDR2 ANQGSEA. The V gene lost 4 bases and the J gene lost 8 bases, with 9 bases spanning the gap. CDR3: CSVVPLDEQFF. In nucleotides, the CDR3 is TGCAGCGTTGTTCCCCTAGATGAGCAGTTCTTC.

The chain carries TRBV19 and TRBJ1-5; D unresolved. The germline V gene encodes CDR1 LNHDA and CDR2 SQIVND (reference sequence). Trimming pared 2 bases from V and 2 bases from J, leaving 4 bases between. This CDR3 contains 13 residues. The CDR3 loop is CASSIPGNQPQHF. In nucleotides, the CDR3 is TGTGCCAGTAGTATACCGGGCAATCAGCCCCAGCATTTT.

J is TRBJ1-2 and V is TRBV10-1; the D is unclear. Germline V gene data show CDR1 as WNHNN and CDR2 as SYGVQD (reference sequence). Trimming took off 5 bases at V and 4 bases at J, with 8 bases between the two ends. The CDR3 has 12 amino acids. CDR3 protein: CASSIRGYGYTF. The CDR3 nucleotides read TGCGCCAGCAGTATTCGCGGCTATGGCTACACCTTC.

The CDR3 is CAARGGGLGLDTQYF. The DNA for the CDR3 is TGCGCCGCGCGGGGAGGGGGGCTCGGGCTGGATACGCAGTATTTT. The chain is built from TRBV10-1 and TRBJ2-3; possible D gene TRBD2, 7 bases. Germline-derived CDR1 and CDR2 are WNHNN and SYGVQD (reference sequence). Trimming took 11 bases from V and 6 from J, leaving 24 bases between them. The CDR3 is made up of 15 amino acids.

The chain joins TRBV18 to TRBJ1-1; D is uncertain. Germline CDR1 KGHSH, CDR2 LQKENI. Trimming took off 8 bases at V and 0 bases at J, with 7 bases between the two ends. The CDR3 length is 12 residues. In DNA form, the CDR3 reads TGTGCCAGCCACGACATGAACACTGAAGCTTTCTTT. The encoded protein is CASHDMNTEAFF.

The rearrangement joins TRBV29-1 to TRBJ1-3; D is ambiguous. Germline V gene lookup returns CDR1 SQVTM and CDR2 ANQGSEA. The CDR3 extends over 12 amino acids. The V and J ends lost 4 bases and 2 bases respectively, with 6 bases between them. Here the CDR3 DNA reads TGCAGCGTTGCATGGCCTGGAAACACCATATATTTT. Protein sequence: CSVAWPGNTIYF.

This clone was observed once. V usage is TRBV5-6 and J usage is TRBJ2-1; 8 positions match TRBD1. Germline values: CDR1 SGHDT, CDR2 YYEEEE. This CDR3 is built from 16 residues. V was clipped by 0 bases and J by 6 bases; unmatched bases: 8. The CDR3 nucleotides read TGTGCCAGCAGCTTGGGGACAGGGTGGGGATCCAATGAGCAGTTCTTC. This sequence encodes CASSLGTGWGSNEQFF.

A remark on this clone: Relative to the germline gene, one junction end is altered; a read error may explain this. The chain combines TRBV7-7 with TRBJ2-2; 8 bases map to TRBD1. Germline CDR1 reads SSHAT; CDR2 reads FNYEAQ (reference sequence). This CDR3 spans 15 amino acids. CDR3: CASSPMTGEVGELFF. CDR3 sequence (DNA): TGTGCTAGCAGCCCAATGACAGGGGAGGTCGGGGAGCTGTTTTTT.

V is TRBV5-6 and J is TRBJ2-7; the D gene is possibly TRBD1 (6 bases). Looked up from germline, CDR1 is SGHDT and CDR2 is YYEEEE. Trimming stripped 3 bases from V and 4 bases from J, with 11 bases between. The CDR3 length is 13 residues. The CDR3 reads CASSSGRGYEQYF. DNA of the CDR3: TGTGCCAGCAGCTCCGGCAGGGGATACGAGCAGTACTTC.

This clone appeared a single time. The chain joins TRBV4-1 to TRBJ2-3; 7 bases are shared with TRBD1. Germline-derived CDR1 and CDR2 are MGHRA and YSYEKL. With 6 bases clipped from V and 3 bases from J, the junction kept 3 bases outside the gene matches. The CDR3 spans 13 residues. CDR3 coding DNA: TGCGCCAGCAGAGGGGGCGAGACAGATACGCAGTATTTT. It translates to CASRGGETDTQYF.

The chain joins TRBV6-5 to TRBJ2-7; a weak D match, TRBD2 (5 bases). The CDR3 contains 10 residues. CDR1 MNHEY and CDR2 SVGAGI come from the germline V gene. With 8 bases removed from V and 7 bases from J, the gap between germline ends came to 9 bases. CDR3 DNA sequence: TGTGCCAGCGGGGAGTATGAGCAGTACTTC. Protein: CASGEYEQYF.

CDR3 DNA sequence: TGTGCCATCAGGGCGTCCCGGGACAGGGATCAGCCCCAGCATTTT. As protein: CAIRASRDRDQPQHF. The chain couples TRBV10-3 to TRBJ1-5; 9 bases align to TRBD1. Per the germline V gene, CDR1 is ENHRY and CDR2 is SYGVKD. V dropped 6 bases and J dropped 5; count of bases not matched to a gene: 8. The CDR3 sequence is 15 residues long.

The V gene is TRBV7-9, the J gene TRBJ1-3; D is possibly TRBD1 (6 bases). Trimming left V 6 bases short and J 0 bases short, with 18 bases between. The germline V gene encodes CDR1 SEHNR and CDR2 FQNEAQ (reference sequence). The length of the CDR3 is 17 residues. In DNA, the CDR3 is TGTGCCAGCAGGGGAGGGGGGCCTCCCTACTCTGGAAACACCATATATTTT. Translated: CASRGGGPPYSGNTIYF.

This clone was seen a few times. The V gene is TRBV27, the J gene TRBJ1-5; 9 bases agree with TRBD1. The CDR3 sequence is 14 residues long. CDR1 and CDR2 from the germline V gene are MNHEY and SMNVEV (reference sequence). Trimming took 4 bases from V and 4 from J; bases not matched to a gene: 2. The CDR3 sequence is CASSSGQGNQPQHF. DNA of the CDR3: TGTGCCAGCAGTTCTGGACAGGGGAATCAGCCCCAGCATTTT.